This T cell receptor (beta chain) appears in the sequencing data of a study of human T cells and chemical hapten exposure. On the study more broadly: The study patch tested 0.01% DPC on the upper back and read results at 6 days.

Notes on this clonotype: Its antigen is not identified.

The study used a library that attached unique molecular identifiers to individual cDNA molecules. TCRdb re-called the RACE reads through MiXCR, storing one row per CDR3 protein. The sample lists 70,000 to 80,000 distinct CDR3 sequences, around 30% occurring once. The germline V and J ends were trimmed by 3 bases and 4 bases, with 4 bases remaining between them. CDR3 size: 12 residues. Sample time point: patch test 1, 2 weeks after DPC sensitization. Treatment: therapeutic diphenylcyclopropenone sensitization with weekly scalp DPC. The authors extracted total RNA from unfractionated whole blood. Study observations and caveats: Those TCRs sitting above 1 in 1000 frequency stayed the same with DPC sensitization.

The chain joins TRBV12-3 or TRBV12-4 to TRBJ2-4; D not certain. This clonotype was sampled from a man in his forties or fifties with alopecia areata. Some clones in this sample may be carry-over from other donors' samples. This specimen was whole blood, taken in connection with sensitization to the hapten diphenylcyclopropenone (DPC). The DNA for the CDR3 is TGTGCCAGCAGTTTGGGTAAAAACATTCAGTACTTC. Its protein product is CASSLGKNIQYF.